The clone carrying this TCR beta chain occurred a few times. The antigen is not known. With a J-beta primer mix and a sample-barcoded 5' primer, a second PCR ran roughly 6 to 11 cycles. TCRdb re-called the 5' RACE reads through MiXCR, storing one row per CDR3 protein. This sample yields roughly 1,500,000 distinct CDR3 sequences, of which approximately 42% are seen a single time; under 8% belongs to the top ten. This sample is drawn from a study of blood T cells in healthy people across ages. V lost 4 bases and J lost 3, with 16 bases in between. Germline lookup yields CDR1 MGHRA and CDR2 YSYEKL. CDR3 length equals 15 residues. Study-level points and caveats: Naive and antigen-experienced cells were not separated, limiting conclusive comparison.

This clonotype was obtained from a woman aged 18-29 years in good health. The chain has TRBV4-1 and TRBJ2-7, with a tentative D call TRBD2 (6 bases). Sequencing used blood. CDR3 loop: CASSPAGTQLYEQYF. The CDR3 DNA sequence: TGCGCCAGCAGCCCGGCCGGGACTCAACTCTACGAGCAGTACTTC.